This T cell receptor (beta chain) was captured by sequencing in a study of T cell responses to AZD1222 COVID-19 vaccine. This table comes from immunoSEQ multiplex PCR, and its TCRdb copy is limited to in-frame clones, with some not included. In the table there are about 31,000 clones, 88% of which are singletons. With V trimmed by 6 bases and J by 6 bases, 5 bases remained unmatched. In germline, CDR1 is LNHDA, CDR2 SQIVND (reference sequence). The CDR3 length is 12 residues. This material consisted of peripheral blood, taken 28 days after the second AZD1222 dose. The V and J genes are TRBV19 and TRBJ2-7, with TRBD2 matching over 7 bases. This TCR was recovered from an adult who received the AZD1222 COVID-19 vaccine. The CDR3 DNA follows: TGTGCCAGTAGCTCCGGGGGGACCGAGCAGTACTTC. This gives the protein CASSSGGTEQYF.